In its sample, the clone carrying this T cell receptor beta chain was seen a few times. Its antigen is not known. Only in-frame clones appear in the TCRdb table, and some are missing; sequencing was by immunoSEQ multiplex PCR. Here the sample spans 300 to 400 clones, approximately 83% being singletons. The source of the sample is a study of chemoradiotherapy in HPV16-positive cancers. Study-wide findings and caveats: The functional HPV-specific definition rests on just a couple of HPV16-positive patients. In HPV16-positive patients, HPV-responsive T-cell expansion tracked better recurrence-free survival.

The V gene lost 1 base and the J gene lost 1 base, with 8 bases spanning the gap. Germline V gene data show CDR1 as MDHEN and CDR2 as SYDVKM. There are 14 residues in the CDR3. Repeated repertoire sampling spanned the course of chemoradiotherapy. The origin of this receptor is a human donor with HPV-associated anogenital cancer. The specimen comprised tumor tissue, sampled from a patient who underwent chemoradiotherapy. The V and J genes are TRBV28 and TRBJ2-7; no clear D. The chain's CDR3 is CASSLSVKSYEQYF. The CDR3 DNA is TGTGCCAGCAGTTTATCTGTCAAATCCTACGAGCAGTACTTC.